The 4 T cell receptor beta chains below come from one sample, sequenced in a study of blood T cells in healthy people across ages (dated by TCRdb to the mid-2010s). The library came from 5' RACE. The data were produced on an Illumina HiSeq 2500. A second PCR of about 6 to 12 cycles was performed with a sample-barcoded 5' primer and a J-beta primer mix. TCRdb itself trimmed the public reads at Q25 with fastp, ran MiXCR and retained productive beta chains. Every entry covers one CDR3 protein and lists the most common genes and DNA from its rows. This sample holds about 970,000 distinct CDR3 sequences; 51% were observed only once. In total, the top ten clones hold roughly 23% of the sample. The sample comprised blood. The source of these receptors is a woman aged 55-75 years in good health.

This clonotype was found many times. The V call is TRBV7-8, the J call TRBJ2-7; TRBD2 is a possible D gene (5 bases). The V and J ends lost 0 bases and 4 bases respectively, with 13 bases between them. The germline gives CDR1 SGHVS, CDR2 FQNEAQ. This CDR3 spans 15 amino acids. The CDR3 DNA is TGTGCCAGCAGCTTAGCGAGCGGCCTCGGGTACGAGCAGTACTTC. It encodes CASSLASGLGYEQYF. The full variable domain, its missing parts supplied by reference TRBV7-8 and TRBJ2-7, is GAGVSQSPRYKVAKRGQDVALRCDPISGHVSLFWYQQALGQGPEFLTYFQNEAQLDKSGLPSDRFFAERPEGSVSTLKIQRTQQEDSAVYLCASSLASGLGYEQYFGPGTRLTVT.

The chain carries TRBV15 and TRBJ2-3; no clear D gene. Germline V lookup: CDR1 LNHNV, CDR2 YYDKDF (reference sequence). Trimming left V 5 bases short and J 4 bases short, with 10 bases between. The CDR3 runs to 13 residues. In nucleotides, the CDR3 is TGTGCCACCAGCCATACGGCGGCAGATACGCAGTATTTT. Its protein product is CATSHTAADTQYF.

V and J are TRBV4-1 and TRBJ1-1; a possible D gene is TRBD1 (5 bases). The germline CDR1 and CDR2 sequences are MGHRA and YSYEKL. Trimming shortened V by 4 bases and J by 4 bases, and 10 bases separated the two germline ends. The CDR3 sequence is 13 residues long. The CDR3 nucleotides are TGCGCCAGCAGCCGTCTCGGGGGCACTGAAGCTTTCTTT. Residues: CASSRLGGTEAFF.

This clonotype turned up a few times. The CDR3 DNA reads as TGCGCCAGCAGCATCTTAGCGGGGGGCTCCTACAATGAGCAGTACTTC. Translation gives CASSILAGGSYNEQYF. The chain recombines TRBV5-1 with TRBJ2-1; 10 bases agree with TRBD2. The J call is uncertain, as TRBJ2-7 better fits the DNA end. This CDR3 spans 16 amino acids. The germline CDR1 and CDR2 sequences are SGHRS and YFSETQ.